The sequence of this T cell receptor (beta chain) was determined in a study of human T cells and chemical hapten exposure. Study in general: Investigators sensitized roughly 2 cm by roughly 2 cm of upper inner arm skin with 2% DPC. Patch tests applied 0.01% DPC to the upper back, read at 6 days.

Time point specified: patch test 3, about 24 weeks after DPC sensitization. The treatment denotes: therapeutic diphenylcyclopropenone sensitization with weekly scalp DPC. The study's library attached unique molecular identifiers to single cDNA molecules. TCRdb reanalysed the RACE reads using MiXCR and keeps one entry per CDR3 protein. The table includes about 160,000 distinct CDR3 sequences, 25% to 30% detected once. V was cut by 2 bases and J by 1 base, with 10 bases left in between. This CDR3 has 15 amino acids. The V gene's germline CDR1 is SGHDN and CDR2 FVKESK. This clonotype was found a few times.

This TCR derives from a woman aged 18-35 years with alopecia areata. Some clones in this sample may be carry-over from other donors' samples. V gene TRBV14 combines with J gene TRBJ2-3; the D gene is possibly TRBD1 (6 bases). The starting material was whole blood, obtained in connection with sensitization to the hapten diphenylcyclopropenone (DPC). In DNA form, the CDR3 reads TGTGCCAGCAGCCAACAGGGGATTCGCACAGATACGCAGTATTTT. Its translation is CASSQQGIRTDTQYF.